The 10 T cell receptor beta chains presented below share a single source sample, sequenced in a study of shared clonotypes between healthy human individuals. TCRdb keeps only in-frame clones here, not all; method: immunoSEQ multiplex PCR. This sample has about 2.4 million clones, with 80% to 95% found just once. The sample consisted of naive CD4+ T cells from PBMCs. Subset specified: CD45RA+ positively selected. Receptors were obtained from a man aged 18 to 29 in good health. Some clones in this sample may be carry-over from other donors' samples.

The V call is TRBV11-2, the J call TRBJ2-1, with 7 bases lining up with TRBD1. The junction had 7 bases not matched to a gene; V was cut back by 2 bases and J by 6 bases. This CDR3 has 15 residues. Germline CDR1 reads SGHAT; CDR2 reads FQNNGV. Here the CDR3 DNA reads TGTGCCAGCAGCTTACGGGACAGATATTCCAATGAGCAGTTCTTC. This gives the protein CASSLRDRYSNEQFF.

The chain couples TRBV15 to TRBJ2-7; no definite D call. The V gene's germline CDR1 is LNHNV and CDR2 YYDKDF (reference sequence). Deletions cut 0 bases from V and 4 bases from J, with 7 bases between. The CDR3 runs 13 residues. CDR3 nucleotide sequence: TGTGCCACCAGCAGAGATCCTCAGTACGAGCAGTACTTC. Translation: CATSRDPQYEQYF.

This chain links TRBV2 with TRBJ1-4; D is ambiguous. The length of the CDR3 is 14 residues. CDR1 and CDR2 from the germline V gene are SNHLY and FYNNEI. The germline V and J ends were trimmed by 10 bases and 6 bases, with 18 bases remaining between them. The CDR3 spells CATALPPADEKLFF. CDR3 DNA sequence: TGTGCCACAGCTTTACCCCCGGCGGATGAAAAACTGTTTTTT.

The CDR3 sequence: CASSSLVRGGGYTF. CDR3 DNA sequence: TGTGCCAGCAGCTCCCTCGTGAGGGGTGGTGGCTACACCTTC. V gene TRBV7-8 combines with J gene TRBJ1-2; D might be TRBD1 (5 bases). CDR1 is SGHVS, CDR2 FQNEAQ, per germline. The CDR3 consists of 14 residues. V was clipped by 4 bases and J by 7 bases, with 16 bases between them.

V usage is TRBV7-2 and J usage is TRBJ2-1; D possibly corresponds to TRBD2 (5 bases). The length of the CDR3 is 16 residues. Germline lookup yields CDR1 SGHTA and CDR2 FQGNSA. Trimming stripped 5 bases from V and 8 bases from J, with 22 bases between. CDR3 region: CASSVLGLNGIDEQFF. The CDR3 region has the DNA TGTGCCAGCAGCGTGCTAGGACTGAACGGGATCGATGAGCAGTTCTTC.

This CDR3 is CASSLVPLRSNEKLFF. The CDR3 DNA follows: TGTGCCAGCAGCTTAGTTCCCTTGAGATCTAATGAAAAACTGTTTTTT. V is TRBV11-2 and J is TRBJ1-4; D gene uncertain. V gave up 1 base and J gave up 3 bases, with 12 bases separating them. The germline CDR1 and CDR2 sequences are SGHAT and FQNNGV. The CDR3 consists of 16 residues.

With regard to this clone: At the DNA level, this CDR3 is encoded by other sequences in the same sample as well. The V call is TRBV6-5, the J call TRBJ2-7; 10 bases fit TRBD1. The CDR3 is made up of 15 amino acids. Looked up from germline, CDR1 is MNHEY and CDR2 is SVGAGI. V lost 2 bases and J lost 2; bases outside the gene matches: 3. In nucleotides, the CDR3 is TGTGCCAGCAGTTACAGGGACAGGGGTACCTACGAGCAGTACTTC. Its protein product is CASSYRDRGTYEQYF.

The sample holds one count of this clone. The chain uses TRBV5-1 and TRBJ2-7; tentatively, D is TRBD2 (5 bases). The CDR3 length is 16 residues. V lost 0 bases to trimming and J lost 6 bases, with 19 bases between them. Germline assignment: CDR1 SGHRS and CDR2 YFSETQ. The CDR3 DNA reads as TGCGCCAGCAGCTTGGCCGCGGGTTTAGGGTCGAGCGAGCAGTACTTC. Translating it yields CASSLAAGLGSSEQYF.

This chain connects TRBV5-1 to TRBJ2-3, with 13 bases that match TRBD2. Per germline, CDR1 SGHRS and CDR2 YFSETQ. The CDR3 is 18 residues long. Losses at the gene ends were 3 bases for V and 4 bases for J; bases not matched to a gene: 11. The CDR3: CASSSKPGLAGSADTQYF. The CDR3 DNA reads TGCGCCAGCAGCTCGAAGCCGGGACTAGCGGGATCGGCAGATACGCAGTATTTT.

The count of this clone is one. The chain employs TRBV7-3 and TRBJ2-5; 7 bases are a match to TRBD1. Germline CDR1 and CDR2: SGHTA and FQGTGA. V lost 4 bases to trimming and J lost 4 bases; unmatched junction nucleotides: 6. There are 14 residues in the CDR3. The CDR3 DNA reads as TGTGCCAGCAGCTCCCGGGACAGACCAGAGACCCAGTACTTC. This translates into CASSSRDRPETQYF.